This is a list of T cell receptor beta chains from one sample in a study of identical twins. TCRdb fed the 5' RACE reads into MiXCR, producing one record per CDR3 protein. The sample carries 690,000 or so distinct CDR3 sequences, roughly 6.2% recorded once. Sequenced sample: naive T cells sorted from blood. The source is a man aged 18 to 35 in good health. Each CDR3 is given with its conserved first and last residue. A D gene is named only where the DNA matches it firmly. Clone size is not always given. Where it is, it says once, few, many or a class for expanded clones.

d_gene: TRBD2
v_gene: TRBV7-8
abundance: NA
j_gene: TRBJ2-3
CDR3nt: TGTGCCAGCAGCGAACCCCCCTGGGTAGCGGGAGTGGGCACAGATACGCAGTATTTT
CDR3aa: CASSEPPWVAGVGTDTQYF

d_gene: TRBD1
v_gene: TRBV7-2
abundance: few
j_gene: TRBJ2-5
CDR3nt: TGTGCCAGCAGTCTCGGACAGGGGGCGCGCGAGACCCAGTACTTC
CDR3aa: CASSLGQGARETQYF

d_gene: NA
v_gene: TRBV5-1
abundance: NA
j_gene: TRBJ2-1
CDR3nt: TGCGCCAGCAGCTACGGGATCAGGGGTAATGAGCAGTTCTTC
CDR3aa: CASSYGIRGNEQFF

d_gene: TRBD1
v_gene: TRBV6-1
abundance: many
j_gene: TRBJ2-5
CDR3nt: TGTGCCAGCAGCCTCGGGACAGGGAGGGCAGAGACCCAGTACTTC
CDR3aa: CASSLGTGRAETQYF

d_gene: NA
v_gene: TRBV5-1
abundance: many
j_gene: TRBJ2-3
CDR3nt: TGCGCCAGCAGCTTCGTAGGGGGAGAACGGGGAGATACGCAGTATTTT
CDR3aa: CASSFVGGERGDTQYF

d_gene: NA
v_gene: TRBV20-1
abundance: few
j_gene: TRBJ2-1
CDR3nt: TGCAGTGCGGGGGGGCTTGCGTTTAGTGAGCAGTTCTTC
CDR3aa: CSAGGLAFSEQFF

d_gene: TRBD1
v_gene: TRBV24-1
abundance: few
j_gene: TRBJ1-1
CDR3nt: TGTGCCACCAGTGACCCGACAGGGGGAAACACTGAAGCTTTCTTT
CDR3aa: CATSDPTGGNTEAFF

d_gene: NA
v_gene: TRBV12-3/TRBV12-4
abundance: few
j_gene: TRBJ1-2
CDR3nt: TGTGCCAGCAGCCCCCCCGGCCTGCTCTATGGCTACACCTTC
CDR3aa: CASSPPGLLYGYTF

d_gene: TRBD2
v_gene: TRBV4-3
abundance: many
j_gene: TRBJ2-1
CDR3nt: TGCGCCAGCAGCCAAGACCTAGCGGACCGTTCGGATGAGCAGTTCTTC
CDR3aa: CASSQDLADRSDEQFF

d_gene: NA
v_gene: TRBV5-1
abundance: NA
j_gene: TRBJ2-1
CDR3nt: TGCGCCAGCAGCTTGGAGGGTCGGTTAGGCGGTAATGAGCAGTTCTTC
CDR3aa: CASSLEGRLGGNEQFF

d_gene: TRBD2
v_gene: TRBV5-1
abundance: many
j_gene: TRBJ2-5
CDR3nt: TGCGCCAGCAGCTTGAGCCTAGCGGGACGAGAGACCCAGTACTTC
CDR3aa: CASSLSLAGRETQYF

d_gene: NA
v_gene: TRBV4-1
abundance: many
j_gene: TRBJ2-3
CDR3nt: TGCGCCAGCAGCCAAGTGGCCATCACAGATACGCAGTATTTT
CDR3aa: CASSQVAITDTQYF